The sequence of this T cell receptor (beta chain) was determined in a study of blood T cells in healthy people across ages. Total RNA was isolated from each sample in quantities of at least 5 micrograms. Findings and caveats of the study: Greater diversity and more naive CD4+ cells were seen in long-lived donors than in aged donors. Naive T cell percentage showed a strong correlation with TCR beta diversity.

It was with a sample-barcoded 5' primer and a J-beta primer mix that a second PCR of roughly 7 to 12 cycles was run. TCRdb re-called the 5' RACE reads with MiXCR, one entry per CDR3 protein. The sample has about 750,000 distinct CDR3 sequences; 53% are singletons. Points on this clonotype: Its antigen is unidentified.

Material: blood. The receptor's source is a man aged 80 or over in good health.

CDR3 nucleotide sequence: TGTGCCAGCAGTTCCCGGGGCCTCCCCTATGGCTACACCTTC. Translating gives CASSSRGLPYGYTF. J is TRBJ1-2 and V is TRBV12-3 or TRBV12-4; perhaps TRBD1 as D (5 bases). The V end lost 4 bases, the J end lost 4 bases, and 13 bases lay between the germline ends. The CDR3 has 14 amino acids.